The text below deals with one TCR beta chain. Original handling: It was from reference gene primer amplification that nucleated cell counts were estimated. Sequenced by immunoSEQ multiplex PCR; TCRdb stores in-frame clones only, minus some. The D gene and trimming were derived from the DNA, and the V and J assignments and clone size from that table. This sample has 310,000 or so clones, with around 90% found just once. This sample was taken from a study of blood T cell repertoires in COVID-19. Whole-study context: T cells, B-cell-depleted T cells, or PBMCs provided the cDNA or gDNA that served as material.

The CDR3 extends over 13 amino acids. Germline CDR1 is SEHNR and CDR2 is FQNEAQ (reference sequence). Trimming stripped 5 bases from V and 1 base from J, with 9 bases between. The chain combines TRBV7-9 with TRBJ2-7, with D possibly matching TRBD1 (5 bases). The TCR comes from a woman aged 45-65 years who had recovered from COVID-19. Sequencing input: peripheral blood. The CDR3 sequence: CASSRTPSYEQYF. For the CDR3, the DNA is TGTGCCAGCAGCCGGACACCTTCCTACGAGCAGTACTTC.